The 29 T cell receptor beta chains given below trace back to one sample, sequenced in a study of CD8 T cells in Susac syndrome (dated by TCRdb to the late 2010s). The method behind the library was the immunoSEQ multiplex PCR assay. RNA was extracted with the RNeasy kit and 0.5 to 1 ug was reverse transcribed using random hexamers. The public sequencing data were trimmed at Q25 with fastp and processed into clonotypes with MiXCR by TCRdb, which kept only in-frame beta chains. Rows with one shared CDR3 protein collapse into an entry with the most common genes and DNA. This sample lists about 210,000 distinct CDR3 sequences; just under 95% were detected once. 0.082% of the sample belongs to the ten largest clones. Sequenced input: CD4+ T cells from PBMCs. The source of these receptors is a human donor with multiple sclerosis.

The chain employs TRBV18 and TRBJ1-2, with D unresolved. This CDR3 region has 13 residues. Trimming removed 8 bases at V and 10 bases at J, with 20 bases between. Germline V gene data show CDR1 as KGHSH and CDR2 as LQKENI. The CDR3 bases are TGTGCCAGCGGAGATGGTACGGGGTTAGACTACACCTTC. This encodes CASGDGTGLDYTF.

The chain has TRBV20-1 and TRBJ2-1; 8 nucleotides agree with TRBD2. The V segment lost 0 bases and the J segment 6 bases; nucleotides outside the gene matches: 4. CDR1 and CDR2 from the germline V gene are DFQATT and SNEGSKA (reference sequence). This CDR3 has 14 residues. CDR3 DNA sequence: TGCAGTGCTAGAGATGCCCGGGGGGGCAATGAGCAGTTCTTC. Its protein is CSARDARGGNEQFF.

The gene calls are TRBV30 and TRBJ2-5; D not resolved. Trimming cost V 2 bases and J 1 base, with 8 bases left between them. This CDR3 contains 13 residues. Germline assignment: CDR1 GTSNPN and CDR2 SVGIG (reference sequence). The CDR3 DNA follows: TGTGCCTGGAGTAAGGCAGCCCAAGAGACCCAGTACTTC. This gives the protein CAWSKAAQETQYF.

The CDR3 region has the DNA TGCAGTGCTAGAGAGGGACACCAAGAGACCCAGTACTTC. Its protein product is CSAREGHQETQYF. The chain links TRBV20-1 to TRBJ2-5; D assignment may be TRBD1 or TRBD2 (5 bases each). This CDR3 is built from 13 residues. The germline V and J ends were trimmed by 0 bases and 0 bases, with 5 bases remaining between them. Germline values: CDR1 DFQATT, CDR2 SNEGSKA (reference sequence).

The chain joins TRBV2 to TRBJ2-6; D tentatively fits TRBD1 or TRBD2 (5 bases each). Between the trimmed V and J ends, which lost 10 bases and 0 bases, there was a span of 10 bases. The CDR3 consists of 14 residues. CDR1 is SNHLY and CDR2 is FYNNEI in the germline V gene. The CDR3 DNA follows: TGTGCCACCAGAGGGGTCTCTGGGGCCAACGTCCTGACTTTC. It encodes CATRGVSGANVLTF.

The chain has TRBV9 and TRBJ2-7; no definite D call. The CDR3 is 13 residues long. Trimming left V 7 bases short and J 6 bases short, with 17 bases between. Germline V gene data show CDR1 as SGDLS and CDR2 as YYNGEE. The CDR3 reads CASSDIPLGEQYF. Here the CDR3 DNA reads TGTGCCAGCTCAGACATCCCCCTCGGCGAGCAGTACTTC.

The J gene is TRBJ2-7, the V gene TRBV23-1; D not certain. TRBV23-1 is an open reading frame, and its role is uncertain. CDR3 size: 16 residues. Trimming shortened V by 7 bases and J by 3 bases, and 22 bases separated the two germline ends. CDR3 region: CASTLVGQVPLYEQYV. In nucleotides, the CDR3 is TGCGCCAGCACCCTGGTGGGCCAGGTCCCCCTCTACGAGCAGTACGTC.

The chain joins TRBV30 to TRBJ1-4; D not resolved. Germline CDR1 GTSNPN, CDR2 SVGIG (reference sequence). V was shortened by 5 bases and J by 3 bases, with 4 bases between the two germline ends. The CDR3 sequence is 11 residues long. The CDR3 loop reads CAWWANEKLFF. CDR3 DNA sequence: TGTGCCTGGTGGGCTAATGAAAAACTGTTTTTT.

This clonotype has a single count. The chain is built from TRBV5-4 and TRBJ2-1, with 7 positions matching TRBD2. This CDR3 has 15 amino acids. Germline V gene data show CDR1 as SGHNT and CDR2 as YYREEE (reference sequence). Trimming cost V 4 bases and J 9 bases; bases outside gene matches: 13. The CDR3 nucleotides are TGTGCCAGCAGCCGCGGACTAGAGGGTGGCGGTGAGCAGTTCTTC. The encoded protein is CASSRGLEGGGEQFF.

The chain recombines TRBV5-1 with TRBJ1-5; a weak D match, TRBD1 (5 bases). Germline CDR1 and CDR2: SGHRS and YFSETQ. V shed 7 bases and J shed 5 bases, with 13 bases lying between them. The CDR3 loop spans 13 amino acids. DNA for the CDR3: TGCGCCAGCCGCCGGGGCGTGGATCAGCCCCAGCATTTT. Protein sequence: CASRRGVDQPQHF. Using reference TRBV5-1 and TRBJ1-5 for the parts outside the CDR3, the full variable domain is KAGVTQTPRYLIKTRGQQVTLSCSPISGHRSVSWYQQTPGQGLQFLFEYFSETQRNKGNFPGRFSGRQFSNSRSEMNVSTLELGDSALYLCASRRGVDQPQHFGDGTRLSIL.

The DNA for the CDR3 is TGCGCCAGCAGCTTGGCCACGGGCTCCTACGAGCAGTACTTC. Encoded protein: CASSLATGSYEQYF. V and J are TRBV5-1 and TRBJ2-7; no reliable D call. In germline, CDR1 is SGHRS, CDR2 YFSETQ. The CDR3 is 14 residues long. V dropped 0 bases and J dropped 0 bases, with 7 bases sitting between them.

V usage is TRBV29-1 and J usage is TRBJ2-5; unclear D gene. The CDR3 sequence is 12 residues long. Trimming shortened V by 3 bases and J by 1 base, and 6 bases separated the two germline ends. CDR1 is SQVTM, CDR2 ANQGSEA, per germline. CDR3 bases: TGCAGCGTTGACGCGCTCCAAGAGACCCAGTACTTC. It specifies CSVDALQETQYF.

V and J are TRBV30 and TRBJ2-5; possibly TRBD2 for D (5 bases). V shed 0 bases and J shed 5 bases, with 10 bases lying between them. The CDR3 is made up of 13 amino acids. CDR1 GTSNPN and CDR2 SVGIG come from the germline V gene (reference sequence). The CDR3 region is CAWSVGGRETQYF. The CDR3 DNA reads TGTGCCTGGAGTGTAGGAGGTCGGGAGACCCAGTACTTC.

The chain is built from TRBV7-2 and TRBJ2-5; D call uncertain. Trimming took 5 bases from V and 3 from J, leaving 16 bases between them. The CDR3 runs to 15 residues. Germline values: CDR1 SGHTA, CDR2 FQGNSA. Here the CDR3 reads CASSAGTNREETQYF. As DNA, the CDR3 is TGTGCCAGCAGCGCAGGAACTAATAGGGAAGAGACCCAGTACTTC.

The chain employs TRBV20-1 and TRBJ1-2; the D is unclear. Trimming pared 7 bases from V and 5 bases from J, leaving 20 bases between. CDR1 DFQATT and CDR2 SNEGSKA come from the germline V gene (reference sequence). The CDR3 runs to 14 residues. CDR3 nucleotide sequence: TGCAGTGTACTAGGATACGTGGGAGGTTATGGCTACACCTTC. It encodes CSVLGYVGGYGYTF.

For the CDR3, the DNA is TGTGCCAGCAGAGAGGCCGGGGGCAAAAACATTCAGTACTTC. Residues: CASREAGGKNIQYF. V usage is TRBV27 and J usage is TRBJ2-4; TRBD2 might be the D (6 bases). The CDR3 has 14 amino acids. The germline V gene encodes CDR1 MNHEY and CDR2 SMNVEV (reference sequence). The V and J ends lost 6 bases and 3 bases respectively, with 12 bases between them.

V is TRBV6-1 and J is TRBJ1-5; D is ambiguous. Trimming stripped 4 bases from V and 0 bases from J, with 13 bases between. The CDR3 is 16 amino acids. Germline V gene data show CDR1 as MNHNS and CDR2 as SASEGT. The CDR3 DNA sequence: TGTGCCAGCAGTGGTGACCGGCTCCGTAGCAATCAGCCCCAGCATTTT. This gives the protein CASSGDRLRSNQPQHF.

The J gene is TRBJ1-2, the V gene TRBV20-1; D may be TRBD1 (5 bases). The germline V gene has CDR1 DFQATT and CDR2 SNEGSKA (reference sequence). V shed 6 bases and J shed 2 bases, with 13 bases lying between them. The CDR3 contains 13 residues. CDR3: CSATGTKNYGYTF. The CDR3, as DNA: TGCAGTGCGACCGGGACGAAAAACTATGGCTACACCTTC.

The chain is built from TRBV20-1 and TRBJ2-5; maybe TRBD2 (5 bases). The germline V gene has CDR1 DFQATT and CDR2 SNEGSKA (reference sequence). The CDR3 totals 12 residues. Trimming took 4 bases from V and 2 from J, leaving 8 bases between them. In nucleotides, the CDR3 is TGCAGTGCTAAGCGGTTTCAAGAGACCCAGTACTTC. Protein sequence: CSAKRFQETQYF.

The V gene is TRBV29-1, the J gene TRBJ1-2, with 11 nucleotides matching TRBD1. J gave up 3 bases and V 4 bases, and 4 bases lay outside the gene matches. CDR3 length equals 14 residues. CDR1 SQVTM and CDR2 ANQGSEA come from the germline V gene. The CDR3 region is CSVGGQGADYGYTF. The CDR3 region has the DNA TGCAGCGTTGGAGGACAGGGGGCGGACTATGGCTACACCTTC.

The V gene is TRBV12-3 or TRBV12-4, the J gene TRBJ1-1; 12 bases are shared with TRBD1. The CDR3 contains 14 residues. The V gene end was trimmed by 5 bases and the J gene end by 6 bases; junction bases not matched to a gene: 4. In DNA form, the CDR3 reads TGTGCCAGCAGTACCGGGACAGGGGGCTCTGAAGCTTTCTTT. Translation: CASSTGTGGSEAFF.

In its sample, this clonotype was seen once. The limits of the CDR3 on the DNA are not certain, so only TCRdb's listed CDR3 is given. The chain recombines TRBV9 with TRBJ1-2; the tabulated D call, TRBD1, remains unverified against the DNA. Germline CDR1 and CDR2: SGDLS and YYNGEE. 13 amino acids form the CDR3, both terminal residues included. The CDR3 sequence: CASSVGSGTRPLF.

The rearrangement joins TRBV14 to TRBJ1-2; D is perhaps TRBD1 (5 bases). The CDR3 runs 14 residues. Trimming removed 1 base at V and 7 bases at J, with 13 bases between. From germline, CDR1 is SGHDN and CDR2 FVKESK. This CDR3 is CASSQATVSGGYTF. Written as DNA, the CDR3 is TGTGCCAGCAGCCAAGCGACAGTATCGGGTGGCTACACCTTC.

The chain links TRBV6-6 to TRBJ1-1; weak D call: TRBD1 (6 bases). The ends were cut back, 4 bases at V and 3 bases at J, with 12 bases in the middle. The CDR3 loop spans 14 amino acids. Germline CDR1 is MNHNY and CDR2 is SVGAGI (reference sequence). CDR3 region: CASSSRGSDTEAFF. The CDR3 coding sequence is TGTGCCAGCAGTTCCAGGGGATCGGACACTGAAGCTTTCTTT.

J is TRBJ1-1 and V is TRBV3-1, with 7 bases lining up with TRBD1. Losses at the gene ends were 4 bases for V and 6 bases for J; bases not matched to a gene: 17. CDR3 length equals 17 residues. Germline V lookup: CDR1 LGHDT, CDR2 YNNKEL (reference sequence). The CDR3 DNA reads as TGTGCCAGCAGCCGAGATCTGATGGGCCTCAGGGGGTCTGAAGCTTTCTTT. This translates into CASSRDLMGLRGSEAFF.

V usage is TRBV3-1 and J usage is TRBJ2-2, with D maybe TRBD1 (5 bases). The V gene lost 5 bases and the J gene lost 6 bases, with 10 bases spanning the gap. CDR1 LGHDT and CDR2 YNNKEL come from the germline V gene (reference sequence). The CDR3 runs 13 residues. Written as DNA, the CDR3 is TGTGCCAGCAGCTTGCAGGGTGCCGGGGAGCTGTTTTTT. This sequence encodes CASSLQGAGELFF.

This chain uses TRBV14 with TRBJ1-4; D unclear. With 0 bases removed from V and 11 bases from J, the gap between germline ends came to 7 bases. The CDR3 is 12 residues long. The germline CDR1 and CDR2 sequences are SGHDN and FVKESK. Written as DNA, the CDR3 is TGTGCCAGCAGCCAAGATTGGGGTAAACTGTTTTTT. It translates to CASSQDWGKLFF.

This clonotype was observed a single time. V gene TRBV20-1 combines with J gene TRBJ1-1, with TRBD1 matching over 9 bases. With 1 base clipped from V and 10 bases from J, the junction kept 13 bases outside the gene matches. The CDR3 has 15 residues. Germline V gene lookup returns CDR1 DFQATT and CDR2 SNEGSKA (reference sequence). CDR3 sequence (DNA): TGCAGTGCTAGAGTCCCTCCGGGACAGGGTATGGGAGCTTTCTTT. Protein: CSARVPPGQGMGAFF.

This chain joins TRBV30 and TRBJ1-2; D gene unclear. The CDR3 contains 14 residues. The germline V gene encodes CDR1 GTSNPN and CDR2 SVGIG (reference sequence). The V end was cut by 7 bases, the J end by 0 bases, with 15 bases between. The CDR3 region has the DNA TGTGCCTCCACCCCCGACCGGGCTAACTATGGCTACACCTTC. The encoded protein is CASTPDRANYGYTF.